This passage covers 17 T cell receptor beta chains from one sample sequenced in a study of cytomegalovirus exposure and HLA in healthy donors. This PCR relied on a set of 60 Vbeta primers and 13 Jbeta primers. The table came from immunoSEQ multiplex PCR; TCRdb's copy has only in-frame clones and leaves some out. Recorded for this sample: 56,000 or so clones. The sample comprised PBMCs. The receptors here all came from a female donor in good health and CMV-seronegative.

The V and J genes are TRBV5-1 and TRBJ1-6; TRBD1 agrees at 7 bases. Germline-derived CDR1 and CDR2 are SGHRS and YFSETQ. The CDR3 contains 19 residues. The junction had 13 bases not matched to a gene; V was cut back by 4 bases and J by 0 bases. The CDR3 nucleotides are TGCGCCAGCAGCCCTTGGACAGGAGCCAGGAGCTCCTATAATTCACCCCTCCACTTT. It yields the protein CASSPWTGARSSYNSPLHF.

This rearrangement joins TRBV15 to TRBJ2-1; 11 positions match TRBD2. The CDR3 is 19 amino acids. Germline CDR1 reads LNHNV; CDR2 reads YYDKDF (reference sequence). Unmatched junction bases numbered 14, after V lost 4 bases and J lost 3 bases. CDR3 nucleotides: TGTGCCACCAGCACACAACCACCCCAGACTAGCGGGGTCTACAATGAGCAGTTCTTC. Translation: CATSTQPPQTSGVYNEQFF.

CDR3 nucleotides: TGTGCCAGCAGCTTAGTTGAGGGTAACACTGAAGCTTTCTTT. Its protein product is CASSLVEGNTEAFF. V and J are TRBV7-9 and TRBJ1-1; D not resolved. Deletions cut 1 base from V and 2 bases from J, with 8 bases between. The length of the CDR3 is 14 residues. Germline assignment: CDR1 SEHNR and CDR2 FQNEAQ (reference sequence).

The chain employs TRBV30 and TRBJ1-2; D is ambiguous. CDR1 and CDR2 (germline): GTSNPN, SVGIG (reference sequence). Trimming removed 1 base at V and 4 bases at J, with 7 bases between. The CDR3 loop spans 12 amino acids. CDR3 protein: CAWSGSAYGYTF. The CDR3 DNA sequence: TGTGCCTGGAGTGGCAGCGCCTATGGCTACACCTTC.

This sequence joins TRBV9 and TRBJ2-3; 10 nucleotides align to TRBD2. CDR1 and CDR2 from the germline V gene are SGDLS and YYNGEE. V was clipped by 0 bases and J by 5 bases; unmatched bases: 6. The CDR3 length is 16 residues. Here the CDR3 reads CASSVVSGGTRDTQYF. The CDR3 DNA sequence: TGTGCCAGCAGCGTAGTTAGCGGGGGGACTCGAGATACGCAGTATTTT.

The CDR3, as DNA: TGTGCCAGCAGCTACGACAGGGGATATTCACCCCTCCACTTT. This gives the protein CASSYDRGYSPLHF. The chain uses TRBV27 and TRBJ1-6; TRBD1 agrees at 8 bases. V dropped 6 bases and J dropped 8; count of bases not matched to a gene: 6. This CDR3 has 14 residues. The V gene's germline CDR1 is MNHEY and CDR2 SMNVEV (reference sequence).

V usage is TRBV10-3 and J usage is TRBJ2-1; 8 bases are a match to TRBD2. Germline CDR1 reads ENHRY; CDR2 reads SYGVKD. Unmatched junction bases numbered 6, after V lost 0 bases and J lost 5 bases. The CDR3 has 16 residues. CDR3 loop: CAISESTGGRDNEQFF. As DNA, the CDR3 is TGTGCCATCAGTGAGTCGACGGGGGGGCGGGACAATGAGCAGTTCTTC.

The chain recombines TRBV6-1 with TRBJ1-1; 7 bases match TRBD1. CDR1 is MNHNS and CDR2 is SASEGT in the germline V gene. The trim removed 11 bases at V and 0 bases at J, leaving 6 bases unmatched. This CDR3 comprises 13 residues. The CDR3 reads CAVQTGLNTEAFF. The CDR3 coding sequence is TGTGCCGTCCAGACAGGGCTGAACACTGAAGCTTTCTTT.

The rearrangement joins TRBV5-6 to TRBJ2-3; 9 bases agree with TRBD2. V lost 1 base and J lost 7; bases outside the gene matches: 7. The CDR3 has 15 residues. Germline V gives CDR1 SGHDT, CDR2 YYEEEE. Here the CDR3 DNA reads TGTGCCAGCAGCTTGCGCGGGACTAGCCGATATACGCAGTATTTT. Its translation is CASSLRGTSRYTQYF.

The gene calls are TRBV6-6 and TRBJ2-2, with 8 bases lining up with TRBD1. Germline assignment: CDR1 MNHNY and CDR2 SVGAGI (reference sequence). The junction had 6 bases not matched to a gene; V was cut back by 7 bases and J by 2 bases. The length of the CDR3 is 15 residues. CDR3 sequence (DNA): TGTGCCAGCAAAGCGCAGGGGGCCAACACCGGGGAGCTGTTTTTT. Protein sequence: CASKAQGANTGELFF.

The chain is built from TRBV4-2 and TRBJ2-1, with no clear D. The CDR3 loop spans 15 amino acids. Germline V CDR1 and CDR2: LGHNA, YNFKEQ. The ends were cut back, 0 bases at V and 5 bases at J, with 11 bases in the middle. In DNA form, the CDR3 reads TGTGCCAGCAGCCAAGAAGGTCGGCAGGACAATGAGCAGTTCTTC. Protein sequence: CASSQEGRQDNEQFF.

This chain uses TRBV18 with TRBJ1-2, with 7 bases matching TRBD1. Trimming took 4 bases from V and 2 from J; bases not matched to a gene: 4. This CDR3 spans 14 amino acids. Germline CDR1 is KGHSH and CDR2 is LQKENI. CDR3 in amino acids: CASSQGQENYGYTF. DNA of the CDR3: TGTGCCAGCTCACAAGGACAGGAGAACTATGGCTACACCTTC.

The V and J genes are TRBV20-1 and TRBJ2-7; no clear D. This CDR3 is 11 amino acids long. Per the germline V gene, CDR1 is DFQATT and CDR2 is SNEGSKA (reference sequence). Trimming left V 7 bases short and J 2 bases short, with 9 bases between. The CDR3 sequence: CSVEIAYEQYF. The CDR3 DNA sequence: TGCAGTGTGGAGATCGCCTACGAGCAGTACTTC.

The V call is TRBV7-9, the J call TRBJ1-4; 7 bases agree with TRBD1. This CDR3 contains 16 residues. The V segment lost 2 bases and the J segment 4 bases; nucleotides outside the gene matches: 7. Germline lookup yields CDR1 SEHNR and CDR2 FQNEAQ (reference sequence). The CDR3 DNA reads as TGTGCCAGCAGCTTAACCAGGGACAGCCTTAATGAAAAACTGTTTTTT. Encoded protein: CASSLTRDSLNEKLFF. Full variable domain (outside the CDR3, taken from reference TRBV7-9 and TRBJ1-4): DTGVSQNPRHKITKRGQNVTFRCDPISEHNRLYWYRQTLGQGPEFLTYFQNEAQLEKSRLLSDRFSAERPKGSFSTLEIQRTEQGDSAMYLCASSLTRDSLNEKLFFGSGTQLSVL.

The chain employs TRBV30 and TRBJ1-2, with a possible D match to TRBD1 (5 bases). The germline CDR1 and CDR2 sequences are GTSNPN and SVGIG (reference sequence). This CDR3 region has 13 residues. Trimming shortened V by 3 bases and J by 3 bases, and 11 bases separated the two germline ends. The CDR3 loop reads CAWRWQGYYGYTF. Written as DNA, the CDR3 is TGTGCCTGGAGATGGCAGGGATACTATGGCTACACCTTC.

V gene TRBV28 combines with J gene TRBJ1-2, with unresolved D. The length of the CDR3 is 14 residues. CDR1 and CDR2 (germline): MDHEN, SYDVKM. Trimming took 4 bases from V and 3 from J, leaving 12 bases between them. The CDR3 nucleotides are TGTGCCAGCAGTTCCCAGCAGGTGTACTATGGCTACACCTTC. This gives the protein CASSSQQVYYGYTF.

Notes on this clone: An end of the junction does not agree with germline; a read error may underlie this. V usage is TRBV7-7 and J usage is TRBJ2-1; a possible D gene is TRBD2 (5 bases). The CDR3 runs to 14 residues. Per the germline V gene, CDR1 is SSHAT and CDR2 is FNYEAQ (reference sequence). The CDR3 nucleotides are TGTGCTAGCAGCCCCTTTACTAGAAACTATGAGCAGTTCTTC. This translates into CASSPFTRNYEQFF. Filled out from reference TRBV7-7 and TRBJ2-1, the complete variable domain reads GAGVSQSPRYKVTKRGQDVTLRCDPISSHATLYWYQQALGQGPEFLTYFNYEAQPDKSGLPSDRFSAERPEGSISTLTIQRTEQRDSAMYRCASSPFTRNYEQFFGPGTRLTVL.